A selection of T cell receptor beta chains follows, all from one sample in a study of blood T cell repertoires in COVID-19. The protocol was immunoSEQ multiplex PCR, while the TCRdb copy is restricted to in-frame clones and leaves out a portion. Of tens of thousands of clones detected, roughly 85% appear once; the ten largest clones hold just over 5%. The sequenced sample consisted of peripheral blood. The receptor set was obtained from a human donor in a cohort sampled during active COVID-19. Each CDR3 is given with its conserved first and last residue. A D gene is named only where the DNA matches it firmly. Size is omitted from some rows. Given values are once, few, many or a class for expanded clones.

TGTGCCAGCAGCTTCGACAGGGGAGGGGAGCAGTACTTC CASSFDRGGEQYF TRBV2 - TRBJ2-7 13 -
TGTGCCAGCAGCGCCGGACTAGCGGACAAGGAGCTGTTTTTT CASSAGLADKELFF TRBV9 once TRBJ2-2 14 TRBD2
TGCGCCAGCAGGGATACAAGGGGGCGCTTCTATGGCTACACCTTC CASRDTRGRFYGYTF TRBV4-1 - TRBJ1-2 15 TRBD1
TGTGCCAGCAGCTTAAATTCGGACTACCTAACCTACAATGAGCAGTTCTTC CASSLNSDYLTYNEQFF TRBV7-2 - TRBJ2-1 17 -
TGTGCAAGTCGCTTAGGGAGCACTGAAGCTTTCTTT CASRLGSTEAFF TRBV12-2 - TRBJ1-1 12 -
TGCAGTGCTAGAGTGGTCGGGGAGCAGTATTTT CSARVVGEQYF TRBV20-1 - TRBJ2-3 11 -
TGTGCCAGCAGTCTTCAGGGGCCTGACGAGCAGTACTTC CASSLQGPDEQYF TRBV27 - TRBJ2-7 13 -
TGTGCCAGCAGTTCGAGGGGGCTTAATGAAAAACTGTTTTTT CASSSRGLNEKLFF TRBV6-2/TRBV6-3 - TRBJ1-4 14 TRBD1
TGTGCCAGCAGAATAGGGAGCGTACTAGCGGGGCGAAACCCCGGGGAGCTGTTTTTT CASRIGSVLAGRNPGELFF TRBV7-8 - TRBJ2-2 19 TRBD2
TGTGCCAGCAGCTTAATGAGGGAGACCCAGTACTTC CASSLMRETQYF TRBV7-9 - TRBJ2-5 12 -
TGTGCCAGCAGCCCAGGGGGGCAGGAGGGGACAGATACGCAGTATTTT CASSPGGQEGTDTQYF TRBV3-1/TRBV3-2 - TRBJ2-3 16 -